This entry lists 9 T cell receptor beta chains sequenced from one sample in a study of regulatory and conventional T cells in RAG deficiency (dated by TCRdb to about 2017). Regulatory T cells were purified from blood as CD4+CD25-high CD127-low cells before genomic DNA extraction. Receptor libraries were prepared by the immunoSEQ multiplex PCR assay. TCRdb took over this immuneACCESS table, retaining in-frame rearrangements with V and J assigned. Such tables are incomplete; in checked studies, under half of the missing clones stem from an unresolved V gene, and the remainder is unexplained. The sample yields roughly 28,000 clones; just over 90% were counted once. The top ten constitute 0.82% of the sample. These data are also associated with another study on regulatory T cells. As that second paper reports: For the multiplex PCR, 52 forward TRBV primers and 13 reverse TRBJ primers were used, and amplification bias was corrected with both assay-based and computational methods.

Sequencing was performed on Tregs sorted from blood. These TCRs come from a human donor in good health.

The chain is built from TRBV5-1 and TRBJ2-5; no reliable D call. Trimming took 0 bases from V and 3 from J, leaving 9 bases between them. This CDR3 spans 14 amino acids. Germline values: CDR1 SGHRS, CDR2 YFSETQ. CDR3 sequence (DNA): TGCGCCAGCAGCTTGGAAGGATTAAAAGAGACCCAGTACTTC. Protein product: CASSLEGLKETQYF.

V is TRBV2 and J is TRBJ2-7; no clear D gene. The CDR3 has 10 residues. Trimming took off 7 bases at V and 3 bases at J, with 4 bases between the two ends. Germline lookup yields CDR1 SNHLY and CDR2 FYNNEI. The CDR3 loop is CASKIYEQYF. The CDR3 DNA reads as TGTGCCAGCAAAATCTACGAGCAGTACTTC. The whole variable domain, remainder taken from reference TRBV2 and TRBJ2-7, is EPEVTQTPSHQVTQMGQEVILRCVPISNHLYFYWYRQILGQKVEFLVSFYNNEISEKSEIFDDQFSVERPDGSNFTLKIRSTKLEDSAMYFCASKIYEQYFGPGTRLTVT.

This clone was recorded once. The chain combines TRBV2 with TRBJ1-2, with TRBD1 identical over 11 bases. Trimming at V came to 4 bases and at J to 5 bases, leaving 9 bases not matched to a gene. This CDR3 has 16 residues. The germline CDR1 and CDR2 sequences are SNHLY and FYNNEI. CDR3 residues: CASSALGQGERYGYTF. CDR3 in DNA: TGTGCCAGCAGTGCGTTGGGACAGGGGGAGCGGTATGGCTACACCTTC.

This clone was picked up a small number of times. V is TRBV29-1 and J is TRBJ2-5, with 7 bases fitting TRBD1. Looked up from germline, CDR1 is SQVTM and CDR2 is ANQGSEA. V shed 4 bases and J 4 bases; nucleotides not matched to a gene: 3. This CDR3 region has 12 residues. The CDR3: CSVVEGAETQYF. The CDR3 DNA reads TGCAGCGTTGTAGAGGGGGCAGAGACCCAGTACTTC. Based on the CDR3 plus reference TRBV29-1 and TRBJ2-5, the full variable domain is SAVISQKPSRDICQRGTSLTIQCQVDSQVTMMFWYRQQPGQSLTLIATANQGSEATYESGFVIDKFPISRPNLTFSTLTVSNMSPEDSSIYLCSVVEGAETQYFGPGTRLLVL.

V usage is TRBV9 and J usage is TRBJ2-3; the match to TRBD2 covers 7 bases. With 4 bases clipped from V and 4 bases from J, the junction kept 12 bases outside the gene matches. The CDR3 covers 16 residues. Germline CDR1 and CDR2: SGDLS and YYNGEE. CDR3 coding DNA: TGTGCCAGCAGCCCCTGGGGCGGGGGAAGCGCAGATACGCAGTATTTT. Amino acid sequence: CASSPWGGGSADTQYF.

The gene calls are TRBV6-5 and TRBJ1-1; D is undetermined. The CDR3 covers 12 residues. With 6 bases removed from V and 4 bases from J, the gap between germline ends came to 9 bases. The V gene's germline CDR1 is MNHEY and CDR2 SVGAGI. The CDR3 DNA follows: TGTGCCAGCAGCTCACCCATCACTGAAGCTTTCTTT. Translated, it gives CASSSPITEAFF.

This clone was counted once. The rearrangement links TRBV11-2 to TRBJ2-1; 7 bases line up with TRBD2. V lost 3 bases, J lost 0 bases, and 5 bases stayed unmatched. CDR3 size: 16 residues. Germline-derived CDR1 and CDR2 are SGHAT and FQNNGV. CDR3 bases: TGTGCCAGCAGCTTTCTAGCGGCCAGCTCCTACAATGAGCAGTTCTTC. Its protein is CASSFLAASSYNEQFF.

This clone was seen a single time. The V call is TRBV6-1, the J call TRBJ1-6; 9 bases align to TRBD1. Germline V gene data show CDR1 as MNHNS and CDR2 as SASEGT. The ends lost 4 bases at V and 9 bases at J; junction bases unmatched: 7. The CDR3 loop spans 15 amino acids. CDR3 in amino acids: CASSGGTGWSSPLHF. The CDR3 DNA is TGTGCCAGCAGTGGAGGGACAGGGTGGTCTTCACCCCTCCACTTT.

The J gene is TRBJ1-5, the V gene TRBV18; D not certain. Deletions cut 1 base from V and 2 bases from J, with 6 bases between. The CDR3 extends over 14 amino acids. Germline V gives CDR1 KGHSH, CDR2 LQKENI. CDR3 bases: TGTGCCAGCTCACCACGGCAGGGCAATCAGCCCCAGCATTTT. This encodes CASSPRQGNQPQHF.